One sample yielded the 2 T cell receptor beta chains listed below, sequenced in a study of blood T cell dynamics during melanoma immunotherapy. Described time point: pre-treatment baseline. TCRdb's table, derived via immunoSEQ multiplex PCR, lists solely in-frame clones and lacks some. In the table there are over 10,000 clones, approximately 84% of which are singletons. The sequencing used blood, collected from a patient treated with checkpoint blockade. The receptor source for this set is a human donor with melanoma.

V gene TRBV2 combines with J gene TRBJ2-2; D perhaps matches TRBD2 (5 bases). The CDR3 length is 13 residues. With 6 bases removed from V and 3 bases from J, the gap between germline ends came to 8 bases. Per germline, CDR1 SNHLY and CDR2 FYNNEI. Here the CDR3 DNA reads TGTGCCAGCAGGGACTCTCACACCGGGGAGCTGTTTTTT. As protein: CASRDSHTGELFF.

The V gene is TRBV6-1, the J gene TRBJ2-7; TRBD1 matches 7 bases. CDR1 MNHNS and CDR2 SASEGT come from the germline V gene. This CDR3 comprises 15 residues. J gave up 1 base and V 5 bases, and 8 bases lay outside the gene matches. CDR3 loop: CASSKEDRTSYEQYF. The CDR3 DNA reads as TGTGCCAGCAGTAAAGAGGACAGGACGTCCTACGAGCAGTACTTC.